One and the same sample provided the 9 T cell receptor beta chains below, sequenced in a study of technical replicates of blood from a few donors. This table comes from immunoSEQ multiplex PCR, and its TCRdb copy is limited to in-frame clones, with some not included. The profile covers 60,000 to 80,000 clones, with around 86% appearing a single time and 4.5% to 5.5% taken by the ten largest. Sample: PBMCs. The receptor set was obtained from a human donor in good health. Some clones in this sample may be carry-over from other donors' samples.

The chain joins TRBV6-7 to TRBJ2-3; TRBD2 is a possible D gene (6 bases). TRBV6-7 is classed as an ORF, of uncertain function. The CDR3 covers 17 residues. Trimming took 0 bases from V and 1 from J, leaving 14 bases between them. The CDR3 coding sequence is TGTGCCAGCAGTTACTCGACTAGAATGAGCGGCACAGATACGCAGTATTTT. Translating gives CASSYSTRMSGTDTQYF.

The chain has TRBV6-1 and TRBJ2-1, with D tentatively TRBD1 (6 bases). The CDR3 contains 15 residues. V was pared by 0 bases and J by 5 bases, with 11 bases between. Germline CDR1 is MNHNS and CDR2 is SASEGT. The CDR3 here is CASSEARQGNNEQFF. CDR3 nucleotide sequence: TGTGCCAGCAGTGAAGCGCGGCAGGGGAACAATGAGCAGTTCTTC.

The genes are TRBV2 and TRBJ2-7; 10 nucleotides line up with TRBD1. Germline V gives CDR1 SNHLY, CDR2 FYNNEI. The CDR3 spans 14 residues. Unmatched junction bases numbered 7, after V lost 9 bases and J lost 2 bases. The chain's CDR3 is CASAGTGVAYEQYF. CDR3 DNA sequence: TGTGCCAGTGCCGGGACAGGGGTGGCCTACGAGCAGTACTTC.

This chain joins TRBV7-2 and TRBJ2-7; weak D call: TRBD1 (6 bases). The CDR3 length is 15 residues. The germline gives CDR1 SGHTA, CDR2 FQGNSA. The V end lost 3 bases, the J end lost 1 base, and 13 bases lay between the germline ends. CDR3 loop: CASSLGQASSYEQYF. The CDR3 region has the DNA TGTGCCAGCAGCTTGGGACAAGCCTCTTCCTACGAGCAGTACTTC.

The J gene is TRBJ1-5, the V gene TRBV23-1; D ambiguous. TRBV23-1 is an ORF; its function is uncertain. The CDR3 loop spans 12 amino acids. V shed 6 bases and J shed 9 bases, with 12 bases lying between them. The CDR3 coding sequence is TGCGCCAGCAGCCCCATTATTAGGCCCCAGCATTTT. This translates into CASSPIIRPQHF.

The chain uses TRBV5-1 and TRBJ2-7, with 7 bases fitting TRBD2. This CDR3 is 15 amino acids long. The trim removed 0 bases at V and 3 bases at J, leaving 6 bases unmatched. The V gene's germline CDR1 is SGHRS and CDR2 YFSETQ. The CDR3 sequence is CASSLGGGTYYEQYF. DNA of the CDR3: TGCGCCAGCAGCTTGGGGGGAGGGACCTACTACGAGCAGTACTTC.

The rearrangement uses TRBV5-4 and TRBJ1-2, with D possibly matching TRBD1 (5 bases). Trimming left V 5 bases short and J 1 base short, with 12 bases between. Germline CDR1 reads SGHNT; CDR2 reads YYREEE (reference sequence). The CDR3 spans 14 residues. The CDR3 loop reads CASRTLGGNYGYTF. The CDR3 DNA follows: TGTGCCAGCAGAACACTGGGGGGTAACTATGGCTACACCTTC.

CDR3 loop: CASSLSGTSDGYTF. Here the CDR3 DNA reads TGTGCCAGCAGCTTGTCCGGGACATCGGATGGCTACACCTTC. V is TRBV5-5 and J is TRBJ1-2, with a tentative D call TRBD1 (6 bases). Trimming pared 1 base from V and 6 bases from J, leaving 13 bases between. CDR1 and CDR2 from the germline V gene are SGHKS and YYEKEE (reference sequence). This CDR3 spans 14 amino acids.

The rearrangement uses TRBV7-9 and TRBJ1-4; possible D gene TRBD1, 5 bases. The V gene's germline CDR1 is SEHNR and CDR2 FQNEAQ (reference sequence). The CDR3 covers 17 residues. Deletions cut 5 bases from V and 4 bases from J, with 20 bases between. CDR3 in DNA: TGTGCCAGCAGCACGACAGAACCTACTTTGTTTAATGAAAAACTGTTTTTT. This gives the protein CASSTTEPTLFNEKLFF.